Below, one T cell receptor beta chain is given with its context. The data derive from a study of OX40 agonist ivuxolimab in advanced cancers. In the study overall: Dosing consisted of intravenous ivuxolimab at 0.01 to 10 mg/kg every 2 weeks.

Sequencing was performed with immunoSEQ multiplex PCR; in TCRdb, only in-frame clones are kept and a portion is missing. The repertoire holds 80,000 or so clones, with about 92% as singletons. CDR3 size: 12 residues. V shed 2 bases and J shed 8 bases, with 9 bases lying between them. The germline V gene has CDR1 MDHEN and CDR2 SYDVKM. The sequence came from an adult with an advanced solid tumor such as melanoma, head and neck, liver or kidney cancer. The specimen was CD4+ or CD8+ T cells sorted from blood, collected in a trial of the OX40 agonist ivuxolimab. This chain connects TRBV28 to TRBJ1-1, with D unresolved. CDR3 loop: CASSLSTEEAFF. In nucleotides, the CDR3 is TGTGCCAGCAGTTTAAGCACAGAAGAAGCTTTCTTT.